A selection of T cell receptor beta chains follows, all from one sample in a study of cytomegalovirus exposure and HLA in healthy donors. The assay was immunoSEQ multiplex PCR, and TCRdb's table has in-frame clones only and misses some. The sample has 130,000 to 150,000 clones, about 80% seen once; the top ten hold around 5.4%. Sequencing was performed on PBMCs. Receptor source: a man aged 25 to 45 in good health and CMV-seropositive. Both conserved end residues are part of each CDR3. The D gene is left open where the match is weak. Clone sizes are given selectively: once, few, many, or a class where the clone is expanded.

TRBJ1-1	NA	TRBD1	TRBV11-2	12	CASSARDREAFF	TGTGCCAGCAGCGCCCGGGACAGAGAAGCTTTCTTT
TRBJ2-1	NA	NA	TRBV30	15	CAWSTSGQIYNEQFF	TGTGCCTGGAGTACATCGGGACAAATTTACAATGAGCAGTTCTTC
TRBJ2-1	NA	NA	TRBV7-8	16	CASSLAERPTYNEQFF	TGTGCCAGCAGCTTAGCTGAGAGGCCCACCTACAATGAGCAGTTCTTC
TRBJ1-5	once	TRBD1	TRBV2	15	CASSAGQSSNQPQHF	TGTGCCAGCAGCGCGGGACAGTCTAGCAATCAGCCCCAGCATTTT
TRBJ2-1	NA	NA	TRBV18	15	CASSPTARVPGEQFF	TGTGCCAGCTCACCGACGGCTCGTGTACCGGGTGAGCAGTTCTTC
TRBJ2-2	NA	TRBD1	TRBV6-5	15	CASSSGQGIGGELFF	TGTGCCAGCAGCTCGGGACAGGGGATCGGCGGGGAGCTGTTTTTT
TRBJ2-7	few	TRBD2	TRBV29-1	14	CSVESSGRSYEQYF	TGCAGCGTGGAGAGTAGCGGGAGGTCCTACGAGCAGTACTTC
TRBJ2-3	NA	NA	TRBV5-1	14	CASGTGTSTDTQYF	TGCGCCAGCGGAACAGGAACTAGCACAGATACGCAGTATTTT
TRBJ2-7	NA	TRBD1	TRBV5-6	16	CASSGPGQVVSYEQYF	TGTGCCAGCAGCGGACCGGGACAGGTAGTATCCTACGAGCAGTACTTC
TRBJ2-5	NA	TRBD2	TRBV5-1	16	CASRLTSGGAGETQYF	TGCGCCAGCAGACTGACTAGCGGGGGGGCCGGGGAGACCCAGTACTTC
TRBJ1-2	NA	NA	TRBV30	13	CAWSVHINYGYTF	TGTGCCTGGAGTGTACATATAAACTATGGCTACACCTTC
TRBJ1-5	NA	TRBD1	TRBV28	15	CASRIPTGSNQPQHF	TGTGCCAGCAGAATTCCGACAGGGAGCAATCAGCCCCAGCATTTT
TRBJ1-3	NA	TRBD1	TRBV5-1	14	CASSPQGAGNTIYF	TGCGCCAGCAGCCCACAGGGGGCTGGAAACACCATATATTTT
TRBJ2-2	NA	NA	TRBV2	14	CASSENRDTGELFF	TGTGCCAGCAGTGAAAACAGGGACACCGGGGAGCTGTTTTTT
TRBJ2-1	NA	TRBD2	TRBV9	16	CASTDGPGLSYNEQFF	TGTGCCAGCACCGACGGTCCGGGACTATCCTACAATGAGCAGTTCTTC
TRBJ2-5	few	NA	TRBV28	13	CASSFQGKRAQYF	TGTGCCAGCAGTTTCCAGGGGAAGAGGGCCCAGTACTTC
TRBJ1-2	once	NA	TRBV30	14	CAWRPAGSLYGYTF	TGTGCCTGGAGGCCAGCGGGTTCTCTCTATGGCTACACCTTC
TRBJ1-1	NA	TRBD1	TRBV7-9	14	CASSLAAGGTEAFF	TGTGCCAGCAGCTTAGCCGCAGGGGGCACTGAAGCTTTCTTT
TRBJ1-1	once	NA	TRBV6-1	12	CASSHRATEAFF	TGTGCCAGCAGTCACAGGGCGACTGAAGCTTTCTTT
TRBJ1-5	NA	NA	TRBV28	15	CASSLFAGSNQPQHF	TGTGCCAGCAGTTTATTCGCAGGGTCGAATCAGCCCCAGCATTTT
TRBJ1-1	NA	NA	TRBV30	13	CAWSVGGTDGAFF	TGTGCCTGGAGTGTAGGGGGAACTGACGGTGCTTTCTTT
TRBJ2-7	NA	TRBD2	TRBV25-1	14	CASSVGGGPKEQYF	TGTGCCAGCAGTGTTGGGGGAGGGCCGAAGGAGCAGTACTTC
TRBJ2-7	once	NA	TRBV7-9	16	CASSDDIGALSYEQYF	TGTGCCAGCAGCGACGACATAGGCGCCCTCTCCTACGAGCAGTACTTC
TRBJ1-3	few	TRBD1	TRBV9	15	CASSFRTGAGNTIYF	TGTGCCAGCAGCTTCAGGACAGGGGCTGGAAACACCATATATTTT
TRBJ2-7	once	TRBD1	TRBV7-2	16	CASSLRPGTGVSEQYF	TGTGCCAGCAGCTTACGACCCGGGACAGGGGTTTCCGAGCAGTACTTC
TRBJ2-7	NA	TRBD1	TRBV7-9	15	CASSDTGTGSYEQYF	TGTGCCAGCAGCGACACGGGGACAGGTTCCTACGAGCAGTACTTC
TRBJ2-5	few	NA	TRBV4-3	15	CASSQGRPPQETQYF	TGCGCCAGCAGCCAAGGGAGACCGCCTCAAGAGACCCAGTACTTC
TRBJ2-7	NA	TRBD1	TRBV19	14	CASSLTGRSSEQYF	TGTGCCAGTAGCTTGACAGGGCGTTCTAGCGAGCAGTACTTC
TRBJ2-3	NA	TRBD1	TRBV11-2	17	CASSHPAGGGNTDTQYF	TGTGCCAGCAGCCACCCTGCAGGGGGCGGTAACACAGATACGCAGTATTTT
TRBJ2-3	NA	TRBD2	TRBV19	17	CASSLGTSGRFTDTQYF	TGTGCCAGTAGTCTCGGGACTAGCGGGAGGTTCACAGATACGCAGTATTTT
TRBJ2-5	NA	TRBD2	TRBV27	18	CASSFRGLAGGPGETQYF	TGTGCCAGCAGTTTCCGGGGACTAGCGGGGGGGCCGGGTGAGACCCAGTACTTC
TRBJ2-4	NA	TRBD1	TRBV27	15	CASSRTDRAVYIQYF	TGTGCCAGCAGCCGAACCGACAGGGCGGTTTACATTCAGTACTTC
TRBJ1-2	NA	NA	TRBV5-1	14	CASKTDPTNYGYTF	TGCGCCAGCAAGACAGACCCCACTAACTATGGCTACACCTTC
TRBJ1-4	NA	NA	TRBV6-1	15	CASSARWEGTEKLFF	TGTGCCAGCAGTGCGAGGTGGGAGGGCACTGAAAAACTGTTTTTT
TRBJ2-1	NA	TRBD2	TRBV27	16	CASSAGLANPYNEQFF	TGTGCCAGCAGCGCGGGACTAGCGAATCCCTACAATGAGCAGTTCTTC
TRBJ1-5	few	TRBD1	TRBV29-1	14	CSVGQGSSNQPQHF	TGCAGCGTTGGACAGGGGTCGAGCAATCAGCCCCAGCATTTT
TRBJ2-3	NA	TRBD2	TRBV12-5	16	CASGLVLSGGSDTQYF	TGTGCTAGTGGTTTGGTACTTAGCGGGGGGTCAGATACGCAGTATTTT
TRBJ2-5	NA	NA	TRBV9	16	CASSVFQGRPQETQYF	TGTGCCAGCAGCGTGTTTCAGGGAAGACCCCAAGAGACCCAGTACTTC
TRBJ1-2	NA	NA	TRBV5-6	13	CASSDPGKKGYTF	TGTGCCAGCAGCGACCCAGGGAAAAAGGGCTACACCTTC
TRBJ2-3	NA	TRBD2	TRBV18	18	CASSPGLGRAPHTDTQYF	TGTGCCAGCTCACCCGGACTCGGGAGGGCCCCACACACAGATACGCAGTATTTT
TRBJ1-2	NA	NA	TRBV6-6	15	CASSYSAVAGDGYTF	TGTGCCAGCAGTTACTCGGCCGTCGCAGGGGATGGCTACACCTTC
TRBJ1-1	NA	NA	TRBV18	14	CASSPRHMNTEAFF	TGTGCCAGCTCACCGCGTCATATGAACACTGAAGCTTTCTTT
TRBJ2-1	NA	TRBD1	TRBV28	14	CASSWDRVGKEQFF	TGTGCCAGCAGTTGGGACAGGGTAGGAAAGGAGCAGTTCTTC
TRBJ2-1	NA	TRBD2	TRBV28	17	CASSFWGSGRTRHEQFF	TGTGCCAGCAGTTTTTGGGGTAGCGGGAGGACTAGGCATGAGCAGTTCTTC
TRBJ1-1	few	TRBD1	TRBV5-6	16	CASSLGQVRGNTEAFF	TGTGCCAGCAGCCTCGGACAGGTCCGAGGGAACACTGAAGCTTTCTTT
TRBJ1-2	NA	NA	TRBV19	14	CASSIPTGRGGYTF	TGTGCCAGTAGTATACCCACCGGGAGAGGTGGCTACACCTTC
TRBJ1-5	NA	NA	TRBV30	13	CAWAESSYQPQHF	TGTGCCTGGGCTGAGTCGTCCTATCAGCCCCAGCATTTT
TRBJ1-4	NA	TRBD1	TRBV30	12	CAWSGGQGKLFF	TGTGCCTGGAGCGGGGGACAGGGAAAACTGTTTTTT
TRBJ1-3	NA	NA	TRBV2	16	CASRGLDSTSGNTIYF	TGTGCCAGCAGGGGCCTCGACAGCACCTCTGGAAACACCATATATTTT
TRBJ1-1	NA	NA	TRBV5-4	13	CASSSGVRTEAFF	TGTGCCAGCAGCTCAGGGGTCCGGACTGAAGCTTTCTTT
TRBJ2-3	NA	TRBD2	TRBV5-1	16	CASSLTSGRGTDTQYF	TGCGCCAGCAGCTTGACTAGCGGGAGGGGCACAGATACGCAGTATTTT
TRBJ1-5	few	NA	TRBV11-2	17	CASSLDMKPYSNQPQHF	TGTGCCAGCAGCTTAGATATGAAGCCATATAGCAATCAGCCCCAGCATTTT
TRBJ1-3	NA	NA	TRBV6-5	11	CASSQGNTIYF	TGTGCCAGCAGTCAGGGAAACACCATATATTTT
TRBJ2-7	NA	TRBD2	TRBV27	15	CASSPLAVLGYEQYF	TGTGCCAGCAGCCCTCTAGCGGTGCTTGGATACGAGCAGTACTTC
TRBJ2-1	NA	TRBD2	TRBV5-1	18	CASSFGLAGGPGGNEQFF	TGCGCCAGCAGCTTCGGACTAGCGGGGGGGCCGGGGGGAAATGAGCAGTTCTTC
TRBJ1-1	few	NA	TRBV27	19	CASSFYAWGDNGMNTEAFF	TGTGCCAGCAGTTTTTATGCCTGGGGAGACAATGGGATGAACACTGAAGCTTTCTTT